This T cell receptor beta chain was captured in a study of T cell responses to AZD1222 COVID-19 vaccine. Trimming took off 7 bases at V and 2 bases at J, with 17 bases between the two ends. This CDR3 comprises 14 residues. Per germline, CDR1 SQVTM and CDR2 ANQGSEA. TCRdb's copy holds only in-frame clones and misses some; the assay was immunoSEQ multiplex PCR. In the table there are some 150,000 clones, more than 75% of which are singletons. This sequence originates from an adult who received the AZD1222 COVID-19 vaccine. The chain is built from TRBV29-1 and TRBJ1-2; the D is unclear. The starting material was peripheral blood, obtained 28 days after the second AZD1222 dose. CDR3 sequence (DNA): TGCAGCGCCCCCGGGTCGGGTCAGAACTATGGCTACACCTTC. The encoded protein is CSAPGSGQNYGYTF.